The following is a T cell receptor beta chain sequence with its context. The record originates from a study of tumor-infiltrating lymphocytes in localized non-small cell lung cancer. The CDR3 has 18 residues. Germline trimming cut 0 bases from V and 10 bases from J; bases unmatched to any gene: 9. From germline, CDR1 is SEHNR and CDR2 FQNEAQ (reference sequence). TCRdb's table, derived via immunoSEQ multiplex PCR, lists solely in-frame clones and lacks some. The table shows approximately 13,000 clones, with 70% to 80% occurring only once. The rearrangement links TRBV7-9 to TRBJ2-1; 16 bases match TRBD2. The source is a human donor with non-small cell lung cancer. Material: lung tumor tissue. The chain's CDR3 is CASSLAIGGTSGREEQFF. The CDR3 DNA sequence: TGTGCCAGCAGCTTAGCAATCGGGGGGACTAGCGGGAGGGAGGAGCAGTTCTTC.